This is a list of T cell receptor beta chains from one sample in a study of T cells after yellow fever vaccination. Each CDR3 protein gets one entry after TCRdb re-called the 5' RACE reads with MiXCR. Seen here are roughly 320,000 distinct CDR3 sequences, roughly 10% observed once, and the top ten hold 3.3%. The source material was CD4+ T cells sorted from PBMCs, sampled 45 days after the yellow fever booster vaccination. These TCRs come from a man younger than 35 who received the YFV17D yellow fever vaccine. Both conserved end residues are part of each CDR3. A D gene is named only where the DNA matches it firmly. Clone size is stated in some rows and not others, as once, few, many or a class when expanded.

j_call | v_call | d_call | clone_size | cdr3_aa | cdr3_nt
TRBJ2-4 | TRBV2 | TRBD1 | few | CASSSTGSKNIQYF | TGTGCCAGCAGTTCGACAGGGTCCAAAAACATTCAGTACTTC
TRBJ2-6 | TRBV6-5 | TRBD1 | - | CASSYWDRAGANVLTF | TGTGCCAGCAGTTACTGGGACAGGGCTGGGGCCAACGTCCTGACTTTC
TRBJ2-5 | TRBV7-9 | - | - | CASSVTTDRGTQYF | TGTGCCAGCAGCGTAACAACGGACCGGGGGACCCAGTACTTC
TRBJ2-6 | TRBV28 | - | - | CASTGGRGAHGANVLTF | TGTGCCAGCACCGGGGGGAGGGGGGCGCACGGGGCCAACGTCCTGACTTTC
TRBJ2-3 | TRBV14 | TRBD1 | - | CASSQDWRDRHSDTQYF | TGTGCCAGCAGCCAAGATTGGCGGGACAGGCACTCAGATACGCAGTATTTT
TRBJ1-2 | TRBV7-3 | TRBD1 | few | CASSWGQAYGYTF | TGTGCCAGCAGCTGGGGACAGGCCTATGGCTACACCTTC
TRBJ1-5 | TRBV6-2/TRBV6-3 | - | few | CASSTYGRAQHF | TGTGCCAGCAGTACGTACGGGAGGGCCCAGCATTTT
TRBJ1-3 | TRBV28 | - | - | CASSPTLGRFSGNTIYF | TGTGCCAGCAGTCCGACCCTGGGCAGATTCTCTGGAAACACCATATATTTT
TRBJ1-1 | TRBV7-8 | TRBD1 | - | CASTLTGSTEAFF | TGTGCCAGCACCTTGACAGGGAGCACTGAAGCTTTCTTT
TRBJ1-2 | TRBV19 | TRBD1 | - | CASEGQIYGYTF | TGTGCCAGTGAGGGACAGATCTATGGCTACACCTTC
TRBJ2-3 | TRBV20-1 | - | few | CSAHPGALEYF | TGCAGTGCCCACCCCGGGGCTTTGGAGTATTTT
TRBJ2-4 | TRBV12-3/TRBV12-4 | - | few | CASSPTTGKNIQYF | TGTGCCAGCAGCCCAACTACAGGGAAAAACATTCAGTACTTC
TRBJ2-1 | TRBV6-1 | - | few | CASRPGSYNEQFF | TGTGCCAGCCGCCCAGGGTCCTACAATGAGCAGTTCTTC
TRBJ2-1 | TRBV14 | TRBD2 | many | CASSPGLAGNNEQFF | TGTGCCAGCAGTCCTGGACTAGCGGGGAACAATGAGCAGTTCTTC
TRBJ1-5 | TRBV4-2 | - | many | CASSQDLEYQPQHF | TGTGCCAGCAGCCAAGATTTAGAGTACCAGCCCCAGCATTTT
TRBJ1-2 | TRBV20-1 | - | once | CSARQGGYGYTF | TGCAGTGCTCGCCAAGGGGGTTATGGCTACACCTTC
TRBJ2-3 | TRBV7-9 | TRBD1 | - | CASSQPKGAADTQYF | TGTGCCAGCAGCCAACCCAAGGGGGCGGCAGATACGCAGTATTTT
TRBJ1-4 | TRBV7-2 | TRBD1 | few | CASSPRQGREKLFF | TGTGCCAGCAGCCCTAGACAGGGGAGGGAAAAACTGTTTTTT
TRBJ2-7 | TRBV15 | - | - | CATSREGRGYEQYF | TGTGCCACCAGCAGAGAGGGGCGCGGGTACGAGCAGTACTTC
TRBJ2-7 | TRBV12-3/TRBV12-4 | - | - | CASRKNPSGLGEQYF | TGTGCCAGCAGGAAAAATCCCTCGGGGCTAGGGGAGCAGTACTTC
TRBJ2-3 | TRBV5-1 | - | - | CASQPQGGQDTQYF | TGCGCCAGCCAGCCCCAGGGGGGTCAAGATACGCAGTATTTT
TRBJ2-3 | TRBV7-2 | - | - | CASSDYADTQYF | TGTGCCAGCAGCGACTACGCAGATACGCAGTATTTT
TRBJ2-1 | TRBV15 | - | few | CATSRVGGLYNEQFF | TGTGCCACCAGCAGAGTTGGCGGCCTATACAATGAGCAGTTCTTC
TRBJ1-1 | TRBV29-1 | - | - | CSGANPDRTEAFF | TGCAGCGGGGCAAATCCTGACCGCACTGAAGCTTTCTTT
TRBJ2-2 | TRBV6-5 | TRBD2 | - | CASKPGLGVRGELFF | TGTGCCAGCAAACCGGGACTAGGAGTCCGAGGGGAGCTGTTTTTT
TRBJ2-1 | TRBV5-1 | - | many | CASSLGVLGIFYNEQFF | TGCGCCAGCAGCCTGGGGGTTTTGGGGATCTTCTACAATGAGCAGTTCTTC
TRBJ2-4 | TRBV6-1 | TRBD2 | few | CASTPGRGGNIQYF | TGTGCCAGCACCCCGGGGCGGGGGGGCAACATTCAGTACTTC
TRBJ1-1 | TRBV30 | - | - | CAWSVQATEAFF | TGTGCCTGGAGTGTCCAGGCCACTGAAGCTTTCTTT
TRBJ2-1 | TRBV7-9 | - | few | CASSSRILDEQFF | TGTGCCAGCAGCTCCCGAATTTTGGATGAGCAGTTCTTC
TRBJ1-1 | TRBV27 | - | few | CASSLSWVADTEAFF | TGTGCCAGCAGTTTATCGTGGGTTGCAGACACTGAAGCTTTCTTT
TRBJ1-2 | TRBV7-6 | - | many | CASSLGQGPYGYTF | TGTGCCAGCAGCTTAGGCCAGGGGCCTTATGGCTACACCTTC
TRBJ2-3 | TRBV18 | TRBD2 | few | CASSPALAGFADTQYF | TGTGCCAGCTCACCAGCGCTAGCGGGTTTTGCAGATACGCAGTATTTT
TRBJ2-1 | TRBV7-2 | - | - | CASGPGSYNEQFF | TGTGCCAGCGGACCCGGGTCCTACAATGAGCAGTTCTTC
TRBJ2-2 | TRBV7-7 | - | - | CASSLGQKNTGELFF | TGTGCCAGCAGCCTCGGACAGAAGAACACCGGGGAGCTGTTTTTT
TRBJ1-1 | TRBV7-2 | - | few | CASSLGPAEAFF | TGTGCCAGCAGCTTAGGCCCGGCAGAAGCTTTCTTT
TRBJ2-2 | TRBV7-6 | - | few | CASSSGQRGPNTGELFF | TGTGCCAGCAGTTCCGGACAACGTGGACCGAACACCGGGGAGCTGTTTTTT
TRBJ2-5 | TRBV3-1 | - | - | CASSQVLPGVTETQYF | TGTGCCAGCAGCCAAGTTCTACCCGGGGTCACAGAGACCCAGTACTTC